This TCR beta chain is drawn from a study of early T cells in non-severe SARS-CoV-2 infection. CDR3 length: 13 residues. Germline assignment: CDR1 SQVTM and CDR2 ANQGSEA. Study findings and constraints: In VDJdb matching, anti-spike CD8 responses were favored while private and CD4 specificities went missing.

Points on this clonotype: Its antigen remains unknown. The junction departs from germline at one end; a sequencing error may be responsible.

Unique molecular identifiers were added to individual cDNA molecules. TCRdb re-called the 5' RACE reads through MiXCR, storing one row per CDR3 protein. Found here are more than 90,000 distinct CDR3 sequences, roughly 13% of them singletons; the top ten hold under 2.5%. The chain has TRBV29-1 and TRBJ2-2; perhaps D is TRBD1 or TRBD2 (5 bases each). The receptor was derived from an adult who was a healthcare worker with PCR-confirmed SARS-CoV-2 infection or an uninfected control (not recorded which). Sequencing input: whole blood. In nucleotides, the CDR3 is TGCAGCGTTAAATTCAGGGCCACCGGGGAGCCGTTTTTT. Residues: CSVKFRATGEPFF.